These 20 T cell receptor beta chains were all obtained from the same sample, sequenced in a study of blood T cells in healthy people across ages. With a J-beta primer mix and a sample-barcoded 5' primer, a second PCR ran about 6 to 11 cycles. TCRdb called the 5' RACE reads again in MiXCR, with one record for every CDR3 protein. The profile shows some 1.4 million distinct CDR3 sequences, 42% of them singletons. The sequenced material came from blood. These receptors were collected from a woman aged 18-30 years in good health.

The V gene is TRBV4-1, the J gene TRBJ2-1; possible D gene TRBD2, 5 bases. V was shortened by 3 bases and J by 6 bases, with 12 bases between the two germline ends. Per germline, CDR1 MGHRA and CDR2 YSYEKL. This CDR3 is 14 amino acids long. The CDR3: CASSHELVSNEQFF. The CDR3 DNA sequence: TGCGCCAGCAGCCACGAACTAGTTTCCAATGAGCAGTTCTTC.

The rearrangement uses TRBV29-1 and TRBJ1-2, with D perhaps TRBD1 (6 bases). The germline V gene has CDR1 SQVTM and CDR2 ANQGSEA. Trimming shortened V by 4 bases and J by 7 bases, and 10 bases separated the two germline ends. This CDR3 region has 11 residues. CDR3 in amino acids: CSVVGGAGYTF. Here the CDR3 DNA reads TGCAGCGTTGTGGGGGGGGCTGGCTACACCTTC.

This chain uses TRBV10-3 with TRBJ2-2; D is uncertain. The V gene's germline CDR1 is ENHRY and CDR2 SYGVKD. The CDR3 totals 11 residues. The germline V and J ends were trimmed by 11 bases and 3 bases, with 7 bases remaining between them. The CDR3 region is CAAKYTGELFF. CDR3 DNA: TGTGCCGCGAAGTACACCGGGGAGCTGTTTTTT.

The J gene is TRBJ2-3, the V gene TRBV20-1, with TRBD2 as a possible D gene (5 bases). CDR3 length: 15 residues. Per germline, CDR1 DFQATT and CDR2 SNEGSKA (reference sequence). The ends were cut back, 4 bases at V and 0 bases at J, with 14 bases in the middle. The CDR3, as DNA: TGCAGTGCTACCCTTAGCGTGATTAGCACAGATACGCAGTATTTT. Translated, it gives CSATLSVISTDTQYF.

The rearrangement links TRBV6-5 to TRBJ2-1; weak D call: TRBD2 (5 bases). The J call may be mistaken, given a closer DNA end match to TRBJ2-7. This CDR3 has 12 amino acids. Germline V gene data show CDR1 as MNHEY and CDR2 as SVGAGI. The CDR3 is CASSGPGNEQYF. CDR3 in DNA: TGTGCCAGCAGTGGTCCGGGGAATGAGCAGTACTTC.

The V call is TRBV20-1, the J call TRBJ2-1; D call uncertain. Looked up from germline, CDR1 is DFQATT and CDR2 is SNEGSKA (reference sequence). Trimming left V 5 bases short and J 6 bases short, with 14 bases between. The CDR3 consists of 13 residues. Here the CDR3 DNA reads TGCAGTGCTCGTCTCGAGTTAACCAATGAGCAGTTCTTC. It yields the protein CSARLELTNEQFF.

This clonotype has a handful of counts. The chain carries TRBV20-1 and TRBJ1-2; 11 nucleotides match TRBD1. CDR3 length: 12 residues. Germline V gene sequence: CDR1 DFQATT, CDR2 SNEGSKA (reference sequence). V was pared by 6 bases and J by 8 bases, with 5 bases of the junction left unmatched. The CDR3 spells CSAGDRGSGYTF. DNA of the CDR3: TGCAGTGCGGGGGACAGGGGGAGCGGCTACACCTTC.

The chain joins TRBV5-5 to TRBJ2-3; 8 positions match TRBD2. The CDR3 totals 16 residues. With 0 bases clipped from V and 1 base from J, the junction kept 4 bases outside the gene matches. Germline loops: CDR1 SGHKS, CDR2 YYEKEE (reference sequence). The CDR3, as DNA: TGTGCCAGCAGCTTGGCATTAGCGGGGCGCACAGATACGCAGTATTTT. Amino acid sequence: CASSLALAGRTDTQYF.

The chain links TRBV28 to TRBJ2-6, with D perhaps assigned TRBD1 or TRBD2 (5 bases each). The V end was cut by 6 bases, the J end by 3 bases, with 12 bases between. The CDR3 spans 15 residues. Germline V gene sequence: CDR1 MDHEN, CDR2 SYDVKM. CDR3 DNA sequence: TGTGCCAGCAGGCCCGAGGGGAATGGGGCCAACGTCCTGACTTTC. The encoded protein is CASRPEGNGANVLTF.

This chain uses TRBV5-1 with TRBJ2-3; TRBD2 agrees at 7 bases. Germline trimming cut 7 bases from V and 0 bases from J; bases unmatched to any gene: 5. Germline V gene data show CDR1 as SGHRS and CDR2 as YFSETQ. This CDR3 has 14 amino acids. This chain's CDR3 is CASEGGGSTDTQYF. CDR3 bases: TGCGCCAGCGAAGGCGGGGGTAGCACAGATACGCAGTATTTT.

A few counts support this clonotype. The rearrangement joins TRBV7-3 to TRBJ2-2, with TRBD2 identical over 10 bases. Germline CDR1 is SGHTA and CDR2 is FQGTGA. There are 15 residues in the CDR3. V was clipped by 5 bases and J by 8 bases; unmatched bases: 8. CDR3 coding DNA: TGTGCCAGCAGCGGCGGACTAGCGGACGAAGGGGAGCTGTTTTTT. Protein sequence: CASSGGLADEGELFF.

This clonotype was detected ten times or more. The V call is TRBV29-1, the J call TRBJ2-5; no firm D call. Germline assignment: CDR1 SQVTM and CDR2 ANQGSEA. The CDR3 contains 12 residues. V lost 7 bases to trimming and J lost 1 base, with 10 bases between them. Here the CDR3 DNA reads TGCAGCGGGCAGGACCTCCAAGAGACCCAGTACTTC. As protein: CSGQDLQETQYF.

The V and J genes are TRBV15 and TRBJ1-1; the D is unclear. Germline V CDR1 and CDR2: LNHNV, YYDKDF (reference sequence). V shed 0 bases and J shed 0 bases, with 8 bases lying between them. This CDR3 is built from 15 residues. The CDR3 here is CATSRDSGLNTEAFF. CDR3 coding DNA: TGTGCCACCAGCAGAGATAGTGGCCTGAACACTGAAGCTTTCTTT.

This sequence joins TRBV3-1 and TRBJ2-3; D possibly corresponds to TRBD1 (6 bases). This CDR3 is 17 amino acids long. Trimming shortened V by 1 base and J by 3 bases, and 17 bases separated the two germline ends. Germline V gives CDR1 LGHDT, CDR2 YNNKEL (reference sequence). CDR3 residues: CASSQGQRGKRTDTQYF. CDR3 bases: TGTGCCAGCAGCCAAGGTCAAAGGGGGAAAAGGACAGATACGCAGTATTTT.

This clonotype turned up a few times. This rearrangement joins TRBV20-1 to TRBJ2-1; TRBD2 agrees at 12 bases. Germline V lookup: CDR1 DFQATT, CDR2 SNEGSKA (reference sequence). Losses at the gene ends were 1 base for V and 2 bases for J; bases not matched to a gene: 3. The CDR3 runs 16 residues. The CDR3, as DNA: TGCAGTGCTAGAGGGGGACTAGCGGGTGCCTACAATGAGCAGTTCTTC. This encodes CSARGGLAGAYNEQFF.

This clonotype has just a few counts. V and J are TRBV4-1 and TRBJ2-7, with TRBD2 matching over 15 bases. Germline CDR1 and CDR2: MGHRA and YSYEKL. The V and J ends lost 4 bases and 6 bases, in that order; junction bases with no gene match: 4. The CDR3 contains 15 residues. CDR3 protein: CASSRGLAGGGEQYF. CDR3 DNA: TGCGCCAGCAGCCGGGGACTAGCGGGAGGTGGCGAGCAGTACTTC.

This chain joins TRBV7-6 and TRBJ2-7; 9 nucleotides match TRBD1. Germline trimming cut 1 base from V and 3 bases from J; bases unmatched to any gene: 7. Looked up from germline, CDR1 is SGHVS and CDR2 is FNYEAQ. This CDR3 comprises 16 residues. In nucleotides, the CDR3 is TGTGCCAGCAGCTTAGTTGGGACAGGGACTTACTACGAGCAGTACTTC. Its protein product is CASSLVGTGTYYEQYF.

The J gene is TRBJ2-7, the V gene TRBV7-9; maybe TRBD2 (5 bases). The CDR3 has 16 amino acids. The V end was cut by 3 bases, the J end by 0 bases, with 15 bases between. Germline V gene data show CDR1 as SEHNR and CDR2 as FQNEAQ (reference sequence). The CDR3 bases are TGTGCCAGCAGCTTTGGTGCGGGCAAGACCTCCTACGAGCAGTACTTC. Its protein is CASSFGAGKTSYEQYF.

The rearrangement joins TRBV5-1 to TRBJ2-6; TRBD2 might be the D (6 bases). Trimming shortened V by 7 bases and J by 0 bases, and 17 bases separated the two germline ends. The CDR3 has 17 amino acids. From germline, CDR1 is SGHRS and CDR2 YFSETQ. The CDR3 DNA reads TGCGCCAGCTCCCCAGACGGGGGAGTCTCTGGGGCCAACGTCCTGACTTTC. Translation: CASSPDGGVSGANVLTF.

This clonotype was counted a few times. CDR3 DNA sequence: TGTGCCATCAGTGAGGCGTATGGCTACACCTTC. This codes for CAISEAYGYTF. The chain links TRBV10-3 to TRBJ1-2; D not resolved. Germline loops: CDR1 ENHRY, CDR2 SYGVKD. The CDR3 sequence is 11 residues long. V was trimmed by 2 bases and J by 5 bases, leaving 3 bases between them.